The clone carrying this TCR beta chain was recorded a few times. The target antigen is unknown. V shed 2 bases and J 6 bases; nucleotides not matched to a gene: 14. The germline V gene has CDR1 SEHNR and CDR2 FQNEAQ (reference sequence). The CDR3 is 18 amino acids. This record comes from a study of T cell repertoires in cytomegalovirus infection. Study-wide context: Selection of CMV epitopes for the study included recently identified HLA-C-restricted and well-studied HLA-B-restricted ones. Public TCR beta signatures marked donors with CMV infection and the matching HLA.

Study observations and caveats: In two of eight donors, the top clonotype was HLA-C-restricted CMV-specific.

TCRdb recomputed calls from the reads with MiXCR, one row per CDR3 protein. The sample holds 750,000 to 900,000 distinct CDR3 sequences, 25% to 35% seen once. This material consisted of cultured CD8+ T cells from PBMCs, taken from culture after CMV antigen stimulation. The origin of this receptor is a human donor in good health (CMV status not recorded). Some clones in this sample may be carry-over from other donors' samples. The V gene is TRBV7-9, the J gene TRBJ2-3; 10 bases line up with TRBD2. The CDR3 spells CASSLFPLAGAQADTQYF. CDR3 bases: TGTGCCAGCAGCTTATTTCCGCTAGCGGGGGCTCAAGCGGATACGCAGTATTTT. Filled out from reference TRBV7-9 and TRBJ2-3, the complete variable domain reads DTGVSQNPRHKITKRGQNVTFRCDPISEHNRLYWYRQTLGQGPEFLTYFQNEAQLEKSRLLSDRFSAERPKGSFSTLEIQRTEQGDSAMYLCASSLFPLAGAQADTQYFGPGTRLTVL.